The source of this TCR beta chain is a study of vaccination effects on CD4 cells after COVID-19. Study-wide findings and caveats: Marked clonal contraction of both clone types appeared late after vaccination. Sampling in the study covered few convalescent patients and included no early post-infection timepoints.

Ahead of sequencing, the ViraFEST assay grew antigen-specific CD4+ T cells using viral peptide pools. The culture ran for 10 days, and then CD4+ T cells were isolated. Nucleocapsid antibodies were negative in the vaccine recipients, who had never had SARS-CoV-2 infection. Repertoires were generated with immunoSEQ multiplex PCR, while TCRdb's copy carries only in-frame clones and drops some. Among 40,000 to 45,000 clones, 70% to 85% were seen once, and the ten largest hold 2.5% to 3%. V was cut by 7 bases and J by 3 bases, with 16 bases left in between. The CDR3 consists of 14 residues. The V gene's germline CDR1 is WSHSY and CDR2 SAAADI. Comment on this clone: Its antigen remains unidentified.

The starting material was CD4+ T cells from PBMCs cultured with HCoV-NL63 spike peptides, obtained before COVID-19 vaccination. The chain joins TRBV10-2 to TRBJ2-7; D unresolved. The sequence was collected from a human donor who received a COVID-19 vaccine. The CDR3 protein is CASKLTEENYEQYV. The CDR3 region has the DNA TGCGCCAGCAAGCTCACGGAAGAGAACTACGAGCAGTACGTC.